The 26 T cell receptor beta chains listed next were all sequenced from one sample in a study of human T cells and chemical hapten exposure. TCRdb itself ran the RACE reads through MiXCR, one entry per CDR3 protein. The table has just over 350,000 distinct CDR3 sequences, more than 5% seen once. Time point of the sample: patch test 2, 6 weeks after DPC sensitization. Noted treatment: therapeutic diphenylcyclopropenone sensitization with weekly scalp DPC. The specimen comprised whole blood, sampled in connection with sensitization to the hapten diphenylcyclopropenone (DPC). The receptors here all came from a woman aged 18-35 years with alopecia areata. Some clones in this sample may be carry-over from other donors' samples.

In its sample, this clonotype is medium-sized. J is TRBJ1-5 and V is TRBV15; no firm D call. V lost 5 bases to trimming and J lost 7 bases, with 18 bases between them. There are 15 residues in the CDR3. Germline V gene sequence: CDR1 LNHNV, CDR2 YYDKDF (reference sequence). The DNA for the CDR3 is TGTGCCACCAGCCCATATGAGGAGGTGAACCAGCCCCAGCATTTT. Its protein is CATSPYEEVNQPQHF.

This clonotype was observed a few times. The DNA is left out, because the CDR3 cannot be placed on it with certainty; the CDR3 is given as TCRdb lists it. The V gene is TRBV12-3 or TRBV12-4, the J gene TRBJ2-1; the D call in the table, TRBD2, was not verified against the DNA. The CDR3 sequence runs 13 residues, both termini included. The CDR3 spells CASILGGGDEQFF.

This clonotype was recorded many times. The genes are TRBV7-8 and TRBJ2-6; D uncertain. This CDR3 is built from 18 residues. From germline, CDR1 is SGHVS and CDR2 FQNEAQ. Trimming took off 3 bases at V and 1 base at J, with 16 bases between the two ends. Here the CDR3 reads CASSFQGLDLSGANVLTF. The CDR3 bases are TGTGCCAGCAGCTTTCAAGGTCTAGATCTTTCTGGGGCCAACGTCCTGACTTTC.

The chain combines TRBV12-3 or TRBV12-4 with TRBJ1-5; D not resolved. The ends were cut back, 1 base at V and 4 bases at J, with 8 bases in the middle. The CDR3 contains 14 residues. CDR3 sequence (DNA): TGTGCCAGCAGTTTAGGAAACCCTAATCAGCCCCAGCATTTT. Its translation: CASSLGNPNQPQHF.

V and J are TRBV28 and TRBJ2-1, with D possibly being TRBD1 (6 bases). Per the germline V gene, CDR1 is MDHEN and CDR2 is SYDVKM. Trimming cost V 7 bases and J 0 bases, with 10 bases left between them. This CDR3 spans 14 amino acids. CDR3 protein: CASIQGASYNEQFF. CDR3 coding DNA: TGTGCCAGCATACAGGGTGCCTCCTACAATGAGCAGTTCTTC.

This clonotype was counted between two and nine times. The genes are TRBV6-2 or TRBV6-3 and TRBJ1-5, with D possibly being TRBD1 (6 bases). With 5 bases removed from V and 3 bases from J, the gap between germline ends came to 11 bases. The CDR3 loop spans 14 amino acids. In germline, CDR1 is MNHEY, CDR2 SVGEGT. CDR3 in DNA: TGTGCCAGCAGTACAGGGAACCCCAATCAGCCCCAGCATTTT. As protein: CASSTGNPNQPQHF.

In its sample, this clonotype was seen a few times. Just one base apart from a much larger clone, this may be a read error. The rearrangement uses TRBV7-2 and TRBJ1-2; 8 bases match TRBD1. CDR3 length: 15 amino acids. CDR1 is SGHTA and CDR2 is FQGNSA in the germline V gene. The CDR3 reads CASSSRQGTNYGYAF. The DNA for the CDR3 is TGTGCCAGCAGCTCCAGACAGGGGACTAACTATGGCTACGCCTTC.

The V call is TRBV28, the J call TRBJ1-2, with 7 positions matching TRBD1. The CDR3 is 13 amino acids. Per germline, CDR1 MDHEN and CDR2 SYDVKM. The V and J ends lost 10 bases and 7 bases, in that order; junction bases with no gene match: 12. Here the CDR3 reads CATKRGGTVGYTF. CDR3 nucleotide sequence: TGTGCCACCAAACGGGGGGGGACAGTTGGCTACACCTTC.

V gene TRBV6-2 or TRBV6-3 combines with J gene TRBJ2-4, with D hard to call. CDR3 size: 13 residues. Germline-derived CDR1 and CDR2 are MNHEY and SVGEGT. Trimming took 6 bases from V and 5 from J, leaving 11 bases between them. CDR3 coding DNA: TGTGCCAGCAGAGGCCCGGTCGAAAACATTCAGTACTTC. Translation gives CASRGPVENIQYF.

This sequence joins TRBV7-8 and TRBJ2-7; 9 bases match TRBD1. This CDR3 has 13 residues. CDR1 is SGHVS, CDR2 FQNEAQ, per germline. With 4 bases clipped from V and 6 bases from J, the junction kept 4 bases outside the gene matches. In nucleotides, the CDR3 is TGTGCCAGCAGCTACAGGGGGCAGGGCGAGCAGTACTTC. It encodes CASSYRGQGEQYF.

There are a few counts of this clonotype. The chain uses TRBV5-1 and TRBJ2-2; D tentatively fits TRBD1 or TRBD2 (5 bases each). The V gene's germline CDR1 is SGHRS and CDR2 YFSETQ. Trimming pared 4 bases from V and 2 bases from J, leaving 12 bases between. This CDR3 contains 15 residues. The chain's CDR3 is CASSRRTFNTGELFF. The CDR3 bases are TGCGCCAGCAGCCGGAGGACATTTAACACCGGGGAGCTGTTTTTT.

This clonotype has ten or more counts. CDR3 sequence (DNA): TGCAGCGTAGAGGACTGGCAGGACAATGAGCAGTTCTTC. This sequence encodes CSVEDWQDNEQFF. The V call is TRBV29-1, the J call TRBJ2-1; D might be TRBD2 (5 bases). Trimming took off 6 bases at V and 5 bases at J, with 14 bases between the two ends. The germline CDR1 and CDR2 sequences are SQVTM and ANQGSEA. This CDR3 comprises 13 residues.

This chain uses TRBV6-2 or TRBV6-3 with TRBJ1-5; the D is unclear. The CDR3 length is 14 residues. V was clipped by 4 bases and J by 6 bases, with 13 bases between them. The germline gives CDR1 MNHEY, CDR2 SVGEGT. The CDR3 loop reads CASSFTTSRQPQHF. The CDR3, as DNA: TGTGCCAGCAGTTTCACGACAAGTCGTCAGCCCCAGCATTTT.

This clonotype has ten or more counts. This chain connects TRBV27 to TRBJ1-1, with 7 bases matching TRBD1. CDR1 is MNHEY and CDR2 is SMNVEV in the germline V gene (reference sequence). This CDR3 region has 17 residues. The V segment lost 0 bases and the J segment 3 bases; nucleotides outside the gene matches: 10. CDR3 sequence (DNA): TGTGCCAGCAGTTTATCGCCCCTACAGGGGATAGACACTGAAGCTTTCTTT. Encoded protein: CASSLSPLQGIDTEAFF.

Many counts were recorded for this clonotype. The chain combines TRBV27 with TRBJ1-1; D is possibly TRBD1 (5 bases). This CDR3 is 15 amino acids long. Looked up from germline, CDR1 is MNHEY and CDR2 is SMNVEV (reference sequence). V dropped 1 base and J dropped 3 bases, with 12 bases sitting between them. CDR3 sequence: CASSLYEGPYTEAFF. The CDR3 DNA follows: TGTGCCAGCAGTTTATATGAGGGACCATACACTGAAGCTTTCTTT.

There are many counts of this clonotype. V usage is TRBV7-2 and J usage is TRBJ2-5; no definite D call. The CDR3 is made up of 14 amino acids. The V gene lost 3 bases and the J gene lost 5 bases, with 13 bases spanning the gap. In germline, CDR1 is SGHTA, CDR2 FQGNSA. Here the CDR3 reads CASSFQLSQETQYF. In nucleotides, the CDR3 is TGTGCCAGCAGCTTCCAACTTAGCCAGGAGACCCAGTACTTC.

This clonotype was observed many times. V gene TRBV10-3 combines with J gene TRBJ1-6, with D possibly TRBD1 on 6 matching bases. Trimming removed 0 bases from V and 6 bases from J, with 12 bases in between. The germline V gene encodes CDR1 ENHRY and CDR2 SYGVKD. The CDR3 sequence is 16 residues long. The CDR3 sequence: CAISESSIQGNSPLHF. In DNA form, the CDR3 reads TGTGCCATCAGTGAGTCGAGTATACAGGGTAATTCACCCCTCCACTTT.

This clonotype was counted ten times or more. This chain links TRBV3-1 with TRBJ1-3; D ambiguous. CDR1 is LGHDT, CDR2 YNNKEL, per germline (reference sequence). The CDR3 runs 15 residues. The V end lost 4 bases, the J end lost 6 bases, and 16 bases lay between the germline ends. The chain's CDR3 is CASSPSGALQNTIYF. The CDR3 coding sequence is TGTGCCAGCAGCCCCTCCGGAGCCCTACAAAACACCATATATTTT.

This chain joins TRBV2 and TRBJ1-6, with D hard to call. With 3 bases removed from V and 10 bases from J, the gap between germline ends came to 13 bases. Germline V lookup: CDR1 SNHLY, CDR2 FYNNEI. The CDR3 loop spans 14 amino acids. In DNA form, the CDR3 reads TGTGCCAGCAGTGAGCTGGAGGTAGGATCACCCCTCCACTTT. Translation gives CASSELEVGSPLHF.

The chain combines TRBV6-1 with TRBJ2-1; TRBD2 matches at 7 bases. CDR1 MNHNS and CDR2 SASEGT come from the germline V gene. This CDR3 comprises 11 residues. V was clipped by 8 bases and J by 9 bases; unmatched bases: 4. The CDR3 reads CASPGGGEQFF. In nucleotides, the CDR3 is TGTGCCAGCCCTGGGGGGGGTGAGCAGTTCTTC.

This chain uses TRBV6-2 or TRBV6-3 with TRBJ2-2; D possibly matches TRBD1 or TRBD2 (5 bases each). In germline, CDR1 is MNHEY, CDR2 SVGEGT. Between the trimmed V and J ends, which lost 9 bases and 3 bases, there was a span of 17 bases. This CDR3 has 15 residues. CDR3 nucleotides: TGTGCCAGTTCGTCGGGACCGTCGCACACCGGGGAGCTGTTTTTT. It codes for CASSSGPSHTGELFF.

As DNA, the CDR3 is TGTGCCAGCAGTCATAGACAGGGGTTCGATACGCAGTATTTT. It codes for CASSHRQGFDTQYF. The chain has TRBV7-9 and TRBJ2-3, with TRBD1 identical over 8 bases. V lost 6 bases and J lost 6; bases outside the gene matches: 8. CDR1 and CDR2 (germline): SEHNR, FQNEAQ (reference sequence). This CDR3 has 14 amino acids.

This clonotype was seen at least ten times. V and J are TRBV12-5 and TRBJ1-4; the D gene is possibly TRBD1 (5 bases). Germline-derived CDR1 and CDR2 are LGHNT and FRNRAP. The CDR3 is 16 residues long. V was shortened by 4 bases and J by 0 bases, with 12 bases between the two germline ends. The CDR3 bases are TGTGCTAGTGGTTCGCGAAAAGGGGCAACTAATGAAAAACTGTTTTTT. This gives the protein CASGSRKGATNEKLFF.

A few counts support this clonotype. This rearrangement joins TRBV12-5 to TRBJ1-1; D uncertain. The CDR3 loop spans 12 amino acids. Trimming removed 0 bases from V and 5 bases from J, with 4 bases in between. Per the germline V gene, CDR1 is LGHNT and CDR2 is FRNRAP. The CDR3 DNA sequence: TGTGCTAGTGGTTTGGTACAGACTGAAGCTTTCTTT. This encodes CASGLVQTEAFF.

This clonotype was observed many times. CDR3 loop: CASSPSRPTGGDEAFF. The CDR3 coding sequence is TGCGCCAGCAGCCCTTCCCGACCGACAGGGGGGGATGAAGCTTTCTTT. The chain is built from TRBV4-3 and TRBJ1-1; 9 bases fit TRBD1. Germline V CDR1 and CDR2: LGHNA, YSLEER. After removal of 4 bases from V and 7 bases from J, the junction contained 13 bases not matched to a gene. The CDR3 runs 16 residues.

This clonotype has at least ten counts. The V call is TRBV4-1, the J call TRBJ1-1; unclear D gene. The V end lost 2 bases, the J end lost 7 bases, and 11 bases lay between the germline ends. This CDR3 contains 13 residues. Germline CDR1 MGHRA, CDR2 YSYEKL. The CDR3 sequence: CASSQRSGGEAFF. In nucleotides, the CDR3 is TGCGCCAGCAGCCAAAGAAGCGGAGGTGAAGCTTTCTTT.